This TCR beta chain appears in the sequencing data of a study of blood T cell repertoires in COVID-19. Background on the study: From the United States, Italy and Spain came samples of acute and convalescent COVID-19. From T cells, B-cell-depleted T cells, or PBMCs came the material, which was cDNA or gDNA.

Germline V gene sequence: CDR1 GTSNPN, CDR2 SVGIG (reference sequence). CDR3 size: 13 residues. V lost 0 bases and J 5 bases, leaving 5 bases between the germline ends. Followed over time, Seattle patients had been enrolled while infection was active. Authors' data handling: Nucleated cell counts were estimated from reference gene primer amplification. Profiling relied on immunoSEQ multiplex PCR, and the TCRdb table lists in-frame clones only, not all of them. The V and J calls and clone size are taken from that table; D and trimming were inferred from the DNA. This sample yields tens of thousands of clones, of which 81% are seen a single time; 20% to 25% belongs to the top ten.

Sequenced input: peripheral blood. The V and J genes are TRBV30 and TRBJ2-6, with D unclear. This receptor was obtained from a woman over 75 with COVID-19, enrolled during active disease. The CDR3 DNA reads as TGTGCCTGGAGTGTGTGGCGGGCCAACGTCCTGACTTTC. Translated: CAWSVWRANVLTF.